The T cell receptor beta chain described here comes from a study of regulatory T cells in long-lasting Graves disease. The CDR3 consists of 15 residues. V was shortened by 3 bases and J by 0 bases, with 11 bases between the two germline ends. Germline CDR1 and CDR2: LNHDA and SQIVND (reference sequence). Specified time point: persistent/refractory GD, antithyroid drugs over 5 years with positive TRAb. After RNA was extracted from PBMCs, the TCR library was made from it. Building the TCR beta libraries relied on iRepertoire HTBI primers, and CDR3 regions underwent Arm-PCR. TCRdb used MiXCR to reprocess the multiplex PCR reads, holding one entry per CDR3 protein. The table lists more than 650,000 distinct CDR3 sequences, 30% of them singletons. This clonotype was seen once. Its antigen is not identified. The study, taken as a whole, reports: Persistent cases favored TRBV28, TRBJ1-2 and TRBJ2-5.

The source is a female donor with Graves disease. Source: peripheral blood mononuclear cells (PBMCs), taken when the disease was refractory, from a patient treated with antithyroid drugs. The chain has TRBV19 and TRBJ1-1, with D possibly TRBD1 on 6 matching bases. The CDR3 DNA is TGTGCCAGTAGTATGGGGGCTTCGATGAACACTGAAGCTTTCTTT. This codes for CASSMGASMNTEAFF.